This T cell receptor (beta chain) derives from a study of T cell responses to AZD1222 COVID-19 vaccine. The table came from immunoSEQ multiplex PCR; TCRdb's copy has only in-frame clones and leaves some out. In the table there are about 160,000 clones, about nine tenths of which are singletons. General study results and limits: Just 5 to 7 AZD1222 recipients were seropositive at baseline. At 160-218 and 743-854, vaccine-associated CD4 TCRs were dominant, and they spanned spike.

This clone was seen only once. Its antigen is not known. The CDR3 has 13 residues. The V and J ends lost 3 bases and 7 bases respectively, with 9 bases between them. CDR1 is KGHDR, CDR2 SFDVKD, per germline. This specimen was peripheral blood, taken on day 0 of AZD1222 vaccination. The sequence derives from an adult in good health. The V gene is TRBV24-1, the J gene TRBJ2-1; D possibly corresponds to TRBD2 (6 bases). The CDR3 spells CATSDGGLNEQFF. In DNA, the CDR3 is TGTGCCACCAGTGATGGGGGGTTGAATGAGCAGTTCTTC.